A single sample gave rise to the 11 T cell receptor beta chains below, sequenced in a study of Graves' ophthalmopathy and Graves' hyperthyroidism. CDR3 regions of TCR beta were amplified from RNA transcripts. First-round RT-PCR employed HTBI primers, with a second-round multiplex PCR after it. MiXCR, run by TCRdb on the multiplex PCR reads, gives a single entry per CDR3 protein. Of about 550,000 distinct CDR3 sequences in the sample, less than 45% are singletons; the top ten hold about 4.2%. Sequenced material: peripheral blood or thyroid tissue (not recorded which). These receptors all come from an adult man with Graves' hyperthyroidism.

The chain recombines TRBV29-1 with TRBJ1-1; 9 bases match TRBD1. Germline CDR1 reads SQVTM; CDR2 reads ANQGSEA. Trimming took 4 bases from V and 9 from J; bases not matched to a gene: 12. The CDR3 totals 14 residues. CDR3 coding DNA: TGCAGCGTTGTGGTCGTCACCGGGACAGGGAAAGCTTTCTTT. This encodes CSVVVVTGTGKAFF.

The V call is TRBV20-1, the J call TRBJ2-3; D not resolved. V shed 1 base and J shed 0 bases, with 17 bases lying between them. Germline loops: CDR1 DFQATT, CDR2 SNEGSKA (reference sequence). The length of the CDR3 is 17 residues. The CDR3 reads CSARVPGVRLSTDTQYF. CDR3 bases: TGCAGTGCTAGAGTCCCTGGGGTGCGGTTGAGCACAGATACGCAGTATTTT.

This clonotype was seen repeatedly, ten times or more. This sequence joins TRBV19 and TRBJ2-7; 10 bases map to TRBD2. The junction had 10 bases not matched to a gene; V was cut back by 5 bases and J by 3 bases. The CDR3 is 16 amino acids. Looked up from germline, CDR1 is LNHDA and CDR2 is SQIVND (reference sequence). CDR3 nucleotides: TGTGCCAGTAGTGGGCTAGCGGGAGTGAATAACTACGAGCAGTACTTC. This codes for CASSGLAGVNNYEQYF.

This chain joins TRBV18 and TRBJ2-2; D is unresolved. Germline CDR1 reads KGHSH; CDR2 reads LQKENI. This CDR3 comprises 13 residues. V was clipped by 5 bases and J by 1 base, with 5 bases between them. CDR3 in DNA: TGTGCCAGCTCAAAAGGGAACACCGGGGAGCTGTTTTTT. Translation: CASSKGNTGELFF.

The V call is TRBV7-9, the J call TRBJ1-1; D may be TRBD1 (6 bases). CDR3 length: 15 residues. Per the germline V gene, CDR1 is SEHNR and CDR2 is FQNEAQ (reference sequence). Trimming shortened V by 0 bases and J by 5 bases, and 13 bases separated the two germline ends. CDR3 nucleotides: TGTGCCAGCAGCTTAGCGGGACATTCGTTTACTGAAGCTTTCTTT. It is translated as CASSLAGHSFTEAFF.

This clonotype was seen at least ten times. The V and J genes are TRBV29-1 and TRBJ1-1; D not certain. Germline lookup yields CDR1 SQVTM and CDR2 ANQGSEA. The CDR3 is made up of 15 amino acids. V was trimmed by 7 bases and J by 2 bases, leaving 20 bases between them. The CDR3 nucleotides read TGCAGCGGTGGTACAGTTTCCGGAGTCAACACTGAAGCTTTCTTT. Translating it yields CSGGTVSGVNTEAFF.

This clonotype showed up many times. CDR3 DNA sequence: TGTGCCAGCAGCGTAGCCCCGGACAGGCGGGGGACTGAAGCTTTCTTT. This encodes CASSVAPDRRGTEAFF. The chain carries TRBV9 and TRBJ1-1, with TRBD1 identical over 7 bases. This CDR3 is built from 16 residues. V lost 0 bases to trimming and J lost 5 bases; unmatched junction nucleotides: 10. CDR1 SGDLS and CDR2 YYNGEE come from the germline V gene.

This clonotype was seen ten or more times. This sequence joins TRBV12-3 or TRBV12-4 and TRBJ1-1, with no clear D. The CDR3 sequence is 14 residues long. V lost 5 bases, J lost 4 bases, and 14 bases lay in between. The CDR3 DNA reads as TGTGCCAGCAGTCCCATGTCCGGAGGCACTGAAGCTTTCTTT. It encodes CASSPMSGGTEAFF.

The chain couples TRBV20-1 to TRBJ2-7; 10 bases are shared with TRBD2. Germline V lookup: CDR1 DFQATT, CDR2 SNEGSKA (reference sequence). This CDR3 contains 14 residues. Unmatched junction bases numbered 7, after V lost 1 base and J lost 7 bases. The CDR3 reads CSARASGSGNEQYF. In DNA form, the CDR3 reads TGCAGTGCTAGAGCTAGCGGGAGTGGAAATGAGCAGTACTTC.

This clonotype was seen at least ten times. This chain joins TRBV5-8 and TRBJ1-5; unclear D gene. V lost 0 bases, J lost 3 bases, and 7 bases lay in between. The CDR3 length is 14 residues. Germline values: CDR1 SGHTS, CDR2 YDEGEE. The CDR3 nucleotides are TGTGCCAGCAGCTTGGAGGTATACAATCAGCCCCAGCATTTT. Translating it yields CASSLEVYNQPQHF.

This chain joins TRBV10-3 and TRBJ2-5, with 16 bases lining up with TRBD2. This CDR3 contains 17 residues. Germline values: CDR1 ENHRY, CDR2 SYGVKD. Trimming took 2 bases from V and 2 from J; bases not matched to a gene: 2. The CDR3 here is CAISEGTSGGAQETQYF. The CDR3 DNA reads as TGTGCCATCAGTGAGGGGACTAGCGGGGGGGCTCAAGAGACCCAGTACTTC.